This TCR beta chain was sequenced in a study of T cell clonality in common variable immunodeficiency (dated by TCRdb to between 2014 and 2017). What the work shows at the level of the full study, not this receptor alone: Increased TCRbeta clonality was found in CVID subjects compared with healthy controls (t-test p = 0.018), with the increase being most characteristic of about a third of subjects. Correlations between repertoire features and clinical complications were limited by patient heterogeneity within the CVID cohort. The authors noted that sequencing repertoires of T cell subpopulations would be needed to clarify what caused the increased clonality in CVID. Healthy controls shared more TCRbeta clones with each other than CVID subjects shared among themselves (p < 0.0001). CVID TCRbeta sequences reportedly showed fewer deletions and N-nucleotide insertions and lacked highly modified clones with 13 or more V deletions. Even though DNA input was the same, control samples had an average of about 90,000 unique sequences each, compared with approximately 30,000 in CVID samples.

V is trimmed back by 6 bases and J by 6 bases, and the junction contains 7 bases that no gene match accounts for. CDR1 and CDR2 are drawn from the germline V gene: MRHNA, SNTAGT. Counted from cysteine to phenylalanine, this CDR3 has 13 amino acids. The CDR3 was read in part: 30 bases, with the frame set at base 1. Equivalent amounts of genomic DNA from CVID and control samples were used as sequencing input. For every sample, a 60 bp segment covering the rearranged TCRbeta CDR3 region was amplified and then sequenced. The immunoSEQ assay, a bias-corrected multiplex PCR combined with high-throughput sequencing, was used to amplify TCRbeta. On the authors' methods: Each unique nucleotide sequence was treated as a clone and annotated with V, D and J genes, copy number and frequency. Sequences were labeled productive if in frame, and non-productive if out of frame or containing stop codons. Clonality was calculated from Shannon's entropy as previously described. The predicted amino acid sequences of productive clones were used to derive mean CDR3 Kyte-Doolittle hydropathy. Scaled V gene usage was hierarchically clustered using Manhattan distance and complete linkage with the R hclust function. Sharing of clones by CDR3 amino acid sequence was evaluated through resampling of 12 repertoires per group over 100 rounds. The repertoires were searched for 60 to 70 published EBV-specific TCRbeta sequences and fewer than 250 published CMV-specific TCRbeta sequences. Analysis left out two CVID samples that produced under 10,000 sequences, so 35 to 50 CVID repertoires remained. Not all clones reach the TCRdb copy of this immuneACCESS table, which keeps in-frame sequences only. Checked studies attribute under half of the gap to unresolved V genes and leave the rest unexplained. The D gene and trimming were derived from the DNA, and the V and J assignments and clone size from that table. The sample features around 45,000 clones, and none is a singleton. About 10% of the sample is taken by the ten largest.

This clone came up many times. The target of this receptor is not known. Coverage ceases 3 residues before the CDR3 finishes, and the germline J gene fills in the end. Both CVID patients and healthy controls were predominantly of Caucasian heritage. Heparinized peripheral whole blood samples of about 4.5 to 8 ml were collected from each donor. Genomic DNA from adults with common variable immune deficiency (CVID) and from healthy adult controls was the source for sequencing TCRbeta CDR3 repertoires. There were about 22 healthy adult volunteers in the control group (approximately 12 female and approximately ten male), ranging in age from about 20 to 75 years, with a mean age of around 36. Diluted blood was density-centrifuged over Hypaque 1077 or Ficoll-Paque to isolate peripheral blood mononuclear cells. Genomic DNA was obtained from unsorted mononuclear cells using either Qiagen column purification or a centrifugation-based method.

This TCR was sampled from a person aged 18-70 years in good health. Sequencing was performed on peripheral blood mononuclear cells. Here the chain combines TRBV6-4 and TRBJ1-2; 7 of the junction bases match TRBD1. The sequenced part of the CDR3 DNA is TGTGCCAGCAGGCTACAGGGGTGGGATGGC. It encodes CASRLQGWDG. The entire CDR3 sequence reads CASRLQGWDGYTF.